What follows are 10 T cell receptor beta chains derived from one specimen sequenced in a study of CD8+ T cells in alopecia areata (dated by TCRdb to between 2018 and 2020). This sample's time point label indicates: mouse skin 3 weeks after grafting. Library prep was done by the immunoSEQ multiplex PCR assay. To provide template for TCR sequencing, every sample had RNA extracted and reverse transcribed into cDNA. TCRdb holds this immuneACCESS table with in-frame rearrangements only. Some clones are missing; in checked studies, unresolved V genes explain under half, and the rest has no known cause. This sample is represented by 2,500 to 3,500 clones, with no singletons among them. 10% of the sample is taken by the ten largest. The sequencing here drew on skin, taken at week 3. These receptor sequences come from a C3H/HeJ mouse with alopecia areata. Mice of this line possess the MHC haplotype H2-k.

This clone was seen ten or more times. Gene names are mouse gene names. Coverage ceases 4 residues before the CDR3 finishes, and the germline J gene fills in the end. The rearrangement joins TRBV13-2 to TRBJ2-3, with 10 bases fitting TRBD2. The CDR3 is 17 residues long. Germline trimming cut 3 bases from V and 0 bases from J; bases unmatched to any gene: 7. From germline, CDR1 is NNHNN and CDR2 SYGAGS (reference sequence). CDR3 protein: CASGGPGLGSSAETLYF. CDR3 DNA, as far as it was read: TGTGCCAGCGGTGGTCCGGGACTGGGGTCTAGTGCAGAA.

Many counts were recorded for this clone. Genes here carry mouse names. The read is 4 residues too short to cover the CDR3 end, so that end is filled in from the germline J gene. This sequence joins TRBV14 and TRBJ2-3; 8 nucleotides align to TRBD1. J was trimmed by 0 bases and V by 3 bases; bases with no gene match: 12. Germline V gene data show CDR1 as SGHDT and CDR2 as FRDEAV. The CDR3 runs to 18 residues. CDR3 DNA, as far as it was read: TGTGCCAGCAGTTCCTTCTCGGGACAGGTGGGCAGTGCAGAA. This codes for CASSSFSGQVGSAE. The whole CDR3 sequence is CASSSFSGQVGSAETLYF.

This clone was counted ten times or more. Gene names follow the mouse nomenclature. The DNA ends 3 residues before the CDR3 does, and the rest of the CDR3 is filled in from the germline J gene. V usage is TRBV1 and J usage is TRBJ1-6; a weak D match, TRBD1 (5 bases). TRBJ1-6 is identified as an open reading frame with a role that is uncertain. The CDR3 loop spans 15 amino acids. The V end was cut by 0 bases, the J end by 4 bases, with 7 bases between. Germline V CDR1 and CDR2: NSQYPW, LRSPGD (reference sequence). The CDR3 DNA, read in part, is TGCACCTGCAGTGCAGATGGGGGGTATAATTCGCCC. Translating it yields CTCSADGGYNSP. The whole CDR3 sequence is CTCSADGGYNSPLYF.

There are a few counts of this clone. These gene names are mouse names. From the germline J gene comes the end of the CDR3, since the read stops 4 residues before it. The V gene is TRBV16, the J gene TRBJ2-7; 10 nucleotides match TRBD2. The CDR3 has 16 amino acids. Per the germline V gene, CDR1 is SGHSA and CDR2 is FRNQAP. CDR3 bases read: TGTGCAAGCAGCTTAGATCTCTGGGGGGGCGCTTAT. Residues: CASSLDLWGGAY. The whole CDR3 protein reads CASSLDLWGGAYEQYF.

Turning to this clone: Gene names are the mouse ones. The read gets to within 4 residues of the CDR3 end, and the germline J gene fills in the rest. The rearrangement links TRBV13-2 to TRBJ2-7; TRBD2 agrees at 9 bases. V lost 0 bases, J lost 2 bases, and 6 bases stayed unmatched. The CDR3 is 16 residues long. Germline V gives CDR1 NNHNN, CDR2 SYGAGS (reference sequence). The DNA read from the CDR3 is TGTGCCAGCGGTGATGCATCGCTGGGGGGGACCTAT. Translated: CASGDASLGGTY. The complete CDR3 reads CASGDASLGGTYEQYF.

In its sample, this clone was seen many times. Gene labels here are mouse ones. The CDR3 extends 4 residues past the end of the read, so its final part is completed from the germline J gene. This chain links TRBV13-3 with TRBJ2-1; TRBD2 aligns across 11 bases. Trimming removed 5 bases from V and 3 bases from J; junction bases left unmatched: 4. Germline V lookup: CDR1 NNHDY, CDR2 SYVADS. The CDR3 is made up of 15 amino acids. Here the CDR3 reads CASSPDWGVYAEQFF. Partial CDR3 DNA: TGTGCCAGCAGCCCGGACTGGGGGGTCTATGCT.

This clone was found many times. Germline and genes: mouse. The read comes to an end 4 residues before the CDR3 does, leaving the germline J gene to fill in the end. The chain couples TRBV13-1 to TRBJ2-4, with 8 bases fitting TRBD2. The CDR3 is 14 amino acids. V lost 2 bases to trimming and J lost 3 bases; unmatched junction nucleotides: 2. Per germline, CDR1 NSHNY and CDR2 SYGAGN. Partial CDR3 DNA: TGTGCCAGCAGTGAAGACTGGGGCCAAAAC. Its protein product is CASSEDWGQN. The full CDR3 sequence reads CASSEDWGQNTLYF.

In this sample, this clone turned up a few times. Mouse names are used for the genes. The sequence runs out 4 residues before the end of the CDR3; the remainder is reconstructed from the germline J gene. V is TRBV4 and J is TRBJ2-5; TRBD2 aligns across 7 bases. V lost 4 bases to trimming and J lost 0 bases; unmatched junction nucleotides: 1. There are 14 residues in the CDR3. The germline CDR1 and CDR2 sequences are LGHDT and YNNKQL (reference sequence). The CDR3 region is CASSSGGNQDTQYF. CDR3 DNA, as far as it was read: TGTGCCAGCAGCTCTGGGGGTAACCAAGAC.

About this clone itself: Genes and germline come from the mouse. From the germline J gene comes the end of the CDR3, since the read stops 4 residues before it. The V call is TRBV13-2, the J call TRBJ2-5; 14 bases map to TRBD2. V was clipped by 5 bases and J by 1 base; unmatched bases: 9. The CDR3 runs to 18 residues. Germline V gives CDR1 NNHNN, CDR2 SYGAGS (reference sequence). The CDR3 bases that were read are TGTGCCAGCGGCCTCCCGGGACTGGGGGGGCGCTACCAAGAC. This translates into CASGLPGLGGRYQD. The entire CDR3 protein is CASGLPGLGGRYQDTQYF.

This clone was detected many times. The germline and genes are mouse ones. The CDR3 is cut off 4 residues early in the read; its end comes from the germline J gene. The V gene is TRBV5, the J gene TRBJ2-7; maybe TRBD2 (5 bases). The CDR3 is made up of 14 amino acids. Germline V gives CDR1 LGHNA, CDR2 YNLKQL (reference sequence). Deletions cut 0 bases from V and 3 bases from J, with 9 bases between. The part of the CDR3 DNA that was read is TGTGCCAGCAGCCAAGATGATGGGGTCTAT. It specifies CASSQDDGVY. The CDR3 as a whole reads CASSQDDGVYEQYF.